Below, one TCR beta chain is given with its context. The antigen is not known. The PCR made use of 60 Vbeta and 13 Jbeta primers. Profiled with immunoSEQ multiplex PCR; TCRdb holds only in-frame clones, not every one. This repertoire shows some 200,000 clones, approximately 81% found once; its top ten account for under 2.5%. These data originate in a study of cytomegalovirus exposure and HLA in healthy donors. This CDR3 is built from 16 residues. V was shortened by 5 bases and J by 1 base, with 16 bases between the two germline ends. The germline V gene encodes CDR1 LGHNA and CDR2 YSLEER. Study outcomes and limitations: The dataset shows that most TCR sequences were rare, while some public TCRs occurred in many donors. In vitro, a few CMV-associated chains proved specific for CMV antigens. Highly shared variants forming one cluster were likely a sequencing artifact.

Material for sequencing was PBMCs. The rearrangement links TRBV4-3 to TRBJ2-3, with D perhaps matching TRBD2 (5 bases). The sequence was obtained from a woman in her twenties or thirties in good health and CMV-seronegative. The CDR3 DNA follows: TGCGCCAGCAGCTGGTCCGAGGGTGGAGGCACAGATACGCAGTATTTT. Translating gives CASSWSEGGGTDTQYF.